This TCR beta chain was identified in a study of blood T cell repertoires in COVID-19. Study information: Donors in the United States, Italy and Spain gave samples during acute or convalescent COVID-19.

Germline CDR1 is SGHTA and CDR2 is FQGNSA. The CDR3 totals 15 residues. V lost 4 bases to trimming and J lost 4 bases, with 16 bases between them. Authors' methods: Estimation of nucleated cell counts relied on the amplification of reference gene primers. Produced via immunoSEQ multiplex PCR; TCRdb's table is partial and in-frame only. The DNA gave D and trimming, while V, J and clone size come from that table. Of roughly 150,000 clones detected, just over 90% appear once; the ten largest clones hold less than 2.5%. This clone was detected once. The V call is TRBV7-2, the J call TRBJ1-2; D perhaps matches TRBD1 (6 bases). This TCR was recovered from a young man with acute or convalescent COVID-19. The sequencing input was peripheral blood. The CDR3 protein is CASSSLGGHLYGYTF. In DNA form, the CDR3 reads TGTGCCAGCAGCTCATTAGGGGGACACCTCTATGGCTACACCTTC.